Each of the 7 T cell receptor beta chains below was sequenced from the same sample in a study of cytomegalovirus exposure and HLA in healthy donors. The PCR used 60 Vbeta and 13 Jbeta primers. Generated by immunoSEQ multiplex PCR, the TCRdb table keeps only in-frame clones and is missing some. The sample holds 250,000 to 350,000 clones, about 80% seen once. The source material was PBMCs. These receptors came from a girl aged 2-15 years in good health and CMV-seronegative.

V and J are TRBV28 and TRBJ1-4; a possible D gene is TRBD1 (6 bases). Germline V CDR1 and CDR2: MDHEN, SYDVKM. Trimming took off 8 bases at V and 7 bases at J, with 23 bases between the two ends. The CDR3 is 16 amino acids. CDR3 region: CASWTATGVFGEKLFF. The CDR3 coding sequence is TGTGCCAGCTGGACAGCGACCGGTGTATTTGGTGAAAAACTGTTTTTT. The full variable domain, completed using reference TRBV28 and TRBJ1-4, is DVKVTQSSRYLVKRTGEKVFLECVQDMDHENMFWYRQDPGLGLRLIYFSYDVKMKEKGDIPEGYSVSREKKERFSLILESASTNQTSMYLCASWTATGVFGEKLFFGSGTQLSVL.

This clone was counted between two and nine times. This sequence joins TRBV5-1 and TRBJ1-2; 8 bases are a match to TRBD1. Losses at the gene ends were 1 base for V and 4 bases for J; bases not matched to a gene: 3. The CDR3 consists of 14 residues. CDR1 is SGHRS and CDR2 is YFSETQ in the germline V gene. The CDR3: CASSLQGAFYGYTF. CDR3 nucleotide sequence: TGCGCCAGCAGCTTGCAGGGGGCATTCTATGGCTACACCTTC.

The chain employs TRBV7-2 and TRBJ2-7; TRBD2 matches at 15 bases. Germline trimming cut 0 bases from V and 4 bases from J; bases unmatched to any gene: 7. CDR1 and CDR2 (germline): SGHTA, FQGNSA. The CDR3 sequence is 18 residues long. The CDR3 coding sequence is TGTGCCAGCAGCTTAGCGGGACTAGCGGGAGGCTTAGGGTACGAGCAGTACTTC. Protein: CASSLAGLAGGLGYEQYF.

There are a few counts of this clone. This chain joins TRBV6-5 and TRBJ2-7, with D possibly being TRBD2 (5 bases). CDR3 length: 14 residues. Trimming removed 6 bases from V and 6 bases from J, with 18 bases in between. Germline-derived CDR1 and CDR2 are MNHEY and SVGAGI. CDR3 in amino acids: CASRGSERVGEQYF. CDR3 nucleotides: TGTGCCAGCAGGGGGTCCGAGAGGGTAGGCGAGCAGTACTTC.

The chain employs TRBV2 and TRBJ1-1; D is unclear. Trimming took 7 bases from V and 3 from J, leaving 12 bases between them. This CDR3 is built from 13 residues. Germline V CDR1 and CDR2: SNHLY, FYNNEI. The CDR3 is CASIRCGDTEAFF. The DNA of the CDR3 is TGTGCCAGCATTCGTTGCGGGGACACTGAAGCTTTCTTT.

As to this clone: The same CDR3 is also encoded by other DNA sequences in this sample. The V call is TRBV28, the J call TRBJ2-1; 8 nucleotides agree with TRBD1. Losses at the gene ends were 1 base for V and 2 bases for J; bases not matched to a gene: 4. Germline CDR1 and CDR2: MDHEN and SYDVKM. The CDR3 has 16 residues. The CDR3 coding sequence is TGTGCCAGCAGTTTATCGGCAGGGGGCGCCTACAATGAGCAGTTCTTC. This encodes CASSLSAGGAYNEQFF. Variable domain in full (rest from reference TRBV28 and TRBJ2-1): DVKVTQSSRYLVKRTGEKVFLECVQDMDHENMFWYRQDPGLGLRLIYFSYDVKMKEKGDIPEGYSVSREKKERFSLILESASTNQTSMYLCASSLSAGGAYNEQFFGPGTRLTVL.

The CDR3 protein is CASSGEINEKLFF. CDR3 nucleotide sequence: TGTGCCAGCAGTGGTGAGATTAATGAAAAACTGTTTTTT. V is TRBV7-9 and J is TRBJ1-4; no reliable D call. The CDR3 has 13 amino acids. V was pared by 6 bases and J by 4 bases, with 9 bases between. Looked up from germline, CDR1 is SEHNR and CDR2 is FQNEAQ (reference sequence).